One and the same sample provided the 27 T cell receptor beta chains below, sequenced in a study of T-cell memory formation after mild COVID-19. A single record per CDR3 protein comes from TCRdb applying MiXCR to the 5' RACE reads. The sample comprises around 470,000 distinct CDR3 sequences, around 20% of which are singletons, and about 8.8% rests with the top ten. The sample comprised PBMCs or a T cell subset sorted from them (not recorded which). Receptors were obtained from an adult woman who had mild COVID-19 (a few samples of this study predate the infection). Cell type and time point are not known.

The chain recombines TRBV7-2 with TRBJ1-2; TRBD1 is a possible D gene (6 bases). Per germline, CDR1 SGHTA and CDR2 FQGNSA. V lost 3 bases and J lost 4, with 12 bases in between. CDR3 length equals 14 residues. The chain's CDR3 is CASSFSQGLYGYTF. For the CDR3, the DNA is TGTGCCAGCAGCTTTTCGCAGGGGCTCTATGGCTACACCTTC.

The chain joins TRBV7-3 to TRBJ2-1; 16 bases map to TRBD2. Germline CDR1 reads SGHTA; CDR2 reads FQGTGA. V shed 5 bases, J shed 6 bases, and the junction held 7 bases outside the gene matches. This CDR3 contains 17 residues. Here the CDR3 DNA reads TGTGCCAGCAGCCCTCCGGGACTAGCGGGAGGGGTCAATGAGCAGTTCTTC. Its protein is CASSPPGLAGGVNEQFF.

V usage is TRBV18 and J usage is TRBJ2-7; D remains ambiguous. V lost 4 bases and J 3 bases, leaving 10 bases between the germline ends. This CDR3 is built from 13 residues. In germline, CDR1 is KGHSH, CDR2 LQKENI. This chain's CDR3 is CASSQGWGYEQYF. The CDR3 DNA follows: TGTGCCAGCTCACAAGGCTGGGGCTACGAGCAGTACTTC. Full variable domain (outside the CDR3, taken from reference TRBV18 and TRBJ2-7): NAGVMQNPRHLVRRRGQEARLRCSPMKGHSHVYWYRQLPEEGLKFMVYLQKENIIDESGMPKERFSAEFPKEGPSILRIQQVVRGDSAAYFCASSQGWGYEQYFGPGTRLTVT.

In its sample, this clonotype was seen a few times. V is TRBV6-2 or TRBV6-3 and J is TRBJ2-2; D gene ambiguous. Germline CDR1 and CDR2: MNHEY and SVGEGT. CDR3 length: 15 residues. V lost 6 bases and J lost 6, with 17 bases in between. Here the CDR3 reads CASRSNHLLSGELFF. Written as DNA, the CDR3 is TGTGCCAGCAGATCCAATCATCTCTTATCCGGGGAGCTGTTTTTT.

This clonotype showed up just a few times. This chain connects TRBV6-2 or TRBV6-3 to TRBJ2-7, with 7 bases lining up with TRBD1. The germline gives CDR1 MNHEY, CDR2 SVGEGT. The CDR3 has 16 amino acids. V trimming: 4 bases; J trimming: 7 bases; junction bases outside the gene matches: 16. This chain's CDR3 is CASSSLDRATPGEQYF. DNA for the CDR3: TGTGCCAGCAGTTCACTCGACAGGGCCACCCCTGGGGAGCAGTACTTC.

The table lists this clonotype with many counts. The CDR3 spells CASSLMAGGNSPLHF. CDR3 bases: TGCGCCAGCAGCCTCATGGCGGGCGGAAATTCACCCCTCCACTTT. The gene calls are TRBV5-1 and TRBJ1-6; D remains ambiguous. Trimming took off 4 bases at V and 7 bases at J, with 15 bases between the two ends. The CDR3 extends over 15 amino acids. Germline V gene lookup returns CDR1 SGHRS and CDR2 YFSETQ.

This chain connects TRBV6-1 to TRBJ2-1, with TRBD2 matching 9 bases. V lost 4 bases to trimming and J lost 5 bases; unmatched junction nucleotides: 3. Germline V lookup: CDR1 MNHNS, CDR2 SASEGT. The CDR3 length is 14 residues. The chain's CDR3 is CASSVRGRDNEQFF. The DNA of the CDR3 is TGTGCCAGCAGTGTCCGCGGGAGGGACAATGAGCAGTTCTTC.

This clonotype was seen a few times. The chain is built from TRBV14 and TRBJ1-1; D remains unclear. Germline CDR1 is SGHDN and CDR2 is FVKESK. The CDR3 consists of 15 residues. The germline V and J ends were trimmed by 0 bases and 0 bases, with 8 bases remaining between them. The CDR3, as DNA: TGTGCCAGCAGCCAAGAGGAAAGGCTGAACACTGAAGCTTTCTTT. Amino acids: CASSQEERLNTEAFF. Full variable domain (rest looked up from reference TRBV14 and TRBJ1-1): EAGVTQFPSHSVIEKGQTVTLRCDPISGHDNLYWYRRVMGKEIKFLLHFVKESKQDESGMPNNRFLAERTGGTYSTLKVQPAELEDSGVYFCASSQEERLNTEAFFGQGTRLTVV.

This clonotype was seen only a few times. V is TRBV18 and J is TRBJ1-1; D gene unclear. Germline V gives CDR1 KGHSH, CDR2 LQKENI. CDR3 length equals 14 residues. The ends were cut back, 6 bases at V and 1 base at J, with 12 bases in the middle. The CDR3 reads CASSRDKGNTEAFF. The DNA for the CDR3 is TGTGCCAGCTCTAGGGATAAGGGGAACACTGAAGCTTTCTTT.

V is TRBV12-3 or TRBV12-4 and J is TRBJ1-2; no clear D. The CDR3 extends over 11 amino acids. The V end lost 1 base, the J end lost 11 bases, and 8 bases lay between the germline ends. The CDR3 reads CASSLVQEYTF. DNA for the CDR3: TGTGCCAGCAGTTTAGTTCAGGAGTACACCTTC.

This chain connects TRBV2 to TRBJ2-7; TRBD2 matches 8 bases. From germline, CDR1 is SNHLY and CDR2 FYNNEI. This CDR3 comprises 13 residues. Trimming took 7 bases from V and 1 from J; bases not matched to a gene: 3. CDR3 protein: CASKQRESYEQYF. DNA of the CDR3: TGTGCCAGCAAGCAGCGGGAGTCCTACGAGCAGTACTTC. Using reference TRBV2 and TRBJ2-7 for the parts outside the CDR3, the full variable domain is EPEVTQTPSHQVTQMGQEVILRCVPISNHLYFYWYRQILGQKVEFLVSFYNNEISEKSEIFDDQFSVERPDGSNFTLKIRSTKLEDSAMYFCASKQRESYEQYFGPGTRLTVT.

V is TRBV12-3 or TRBV12-4 and J is TRBJ1-2; D gene unclear. Trimming cost V 8 bases and J 2 bases, with 6 bases left between them. This CDR3 has 11 amino acids. The CDR3 region has the DNA TGTGCCAGCGGCGTCAACTATGGCTACACCTTC. Amino acids: CASGVNYGYTF.

This chain links TRBV11-2 with TRBJ2-3; no clear D. Germline V gene sequence: CDR1 SGHAT, CDR2 FQNNGV. This CDR3 has 14 residues. Trimming cost V 5 bases and J 2 bases, with 11 bases left between them. The CDR3 nucleotides are TGTGCCAGCAGCGCACAGAAAGACACAGATACGCAGTATTTT. This gives the protein CASSAQKDTDTQYF.

This clonotype was counted only a few times. The gene calls are TRBV29-1 and TRBJ2-1; 12 bases fit TRBD2. The V segment lost 7 bases and the J segment 0 bases; nucleotides outside the gene matches: 10. This CDR3 contains 17 residues. Germline V gives CDR1 SQVTM, CDR2 ANQGSEA. The CDR3 protein is CSGGRTSGISSYNEQFF. CDR3 sequence (DNA): TGCAGCGGGGGGCGGACTAGCGGGATTAGCTCCTACAATGAGCAGTTCTTC.

This clonotype has only a few counts. V and J are TRBV30 and TRBJ2-1, with D tentatively TRBD2 (7 bases). Trimming took off 2 bases at V and 10 bases at J, with 18 bases between the two ends. The CDR3 loop spans 14 amino acids. Per the germline V gene, CDR1 is GTSNPN and CDR2 is SVGIG (reference sequence). CDR3 protein: CAWSSGLGGGEQFF. CDR3 DNA sequence: TGTGCCTGGAGTTCTGGGCTGGGCGGGGGCGAGCAGTTCTTC.

The rearrangement uses TRBV29-1 and TRBJ2-3, with TRBD2 as a possible D gene (5 bases). The CDR3 extends over 14 amino acids. CDR1 and CDR2 from the germline V gene are SQVTM and ANQGSEA. Trimming removed 4 bases at V and 0 bases at J, with 11 bases between. CDR3 nucleotides: TGCAGCGTTGGCTGGAGCGGTAGCACAGATACGCAGTATTTT. Encoded protein: CSVGWSGSTDTQYF.

The chain employs TRBV30 and TRBJ1-1, with D uncertain. This CDR3 has 12 amino acids. Trimming cost V 2 bases and J 3 bases, with 7 bases left between them. Germline V lookup: CDR1 GTSNPN, CDR2 SVGIG (reference sequence). CDR3 protein: CAWSMVDTEAFF. CDR3 sequence (DNA): TGTGCCTGGAGTATGGTGGACACTGAAGCTTTCTTT. The whole variable domain, filled in from reference TRBV30 and TRBJ1-1, reads SQTIHQWPATLVQPVGSPLSLECTVEGTSNPNLYWYRQAAGRGLQLLFYSVGIGQISSEVPQNLSASRPQDRQFILSSKKLLLSDSGFYLCAWSMVDTEAFFGQGTRLTVV.

This clonotype was seen more than once but under ten times. CDR3 loop: CASSSTGGAAYNSPLHF. In nucleotides, the CDR3 is TGTGCCAGCAGCTCCACAGGGGGGGCCGCCTATAATTCACCCCTCCACTTT. This sequence joins TRBV7-9 and TRBJ1-6; TRBD1 matches 8 bases. J gave up 2 bases and V 4 bases, and 7 bases lay outside the gene matches. This CDR3 has 17 amino acids. Germline V gene data show CDR1 as SEHNR and CDR2 as FQNEAQ (reference sequence).

This clonotype was picked up a small number of times. The chain links TRBV7-9 to TRBJ2-7; TRBD2 matches 7 bases. The J segment lost 2 bases and the V segment lost 1 base, leaving 11 bases of the junction unmatched. The germline V gene has CDR1 SEHNR and CDR2 FQNEAQ (reference sequence). The CDR3 extends over 17 amino acids. The CDR3 protein is CASSLGVGGSLPYEQYF. Here the CDR3 DNA reads TGTGCCAGCAGCTTAGGGGTCGGGGGGAGCTTGCCCTACGAGCAGTACTTC.

This chain links TRBV7-8 with TRBJ2-3, with 7 bases aligning to TRBD2. The CDR3 contains 17 residues. CDR1 is SGHVS and CDR2 is FQNEAQ in the germline V gene. Trimming cost V 5 bases and J 0 bases; bases outside gene matches: 11. CDR3: CASSISRLAASTDTQYF. As DNA, the CDR3 is TGTGCCAGCAGCATCAGTCGTCTAGCGGCGAGCACAGATACGCAGTATTTT.

V and J are TRBV20-1 and TRBJ2-7; 7 bases align to TRBD2. The CDR3 is 14 amino acids. The V gene end was trimmed by 5 bases and the J gene end by 3 bases; junction bases not matched to a gene: 10. The germline CDR1 and CDR2 sequences are DFQATT and SNEGSKA (reference sequence). Here the CDR3 reads CSAAAGALNYEQYF. CDR3 in DNA: TGCAGTGCTGCCGCGGGAGCCCTAAACTACGAGCAGTACTTC.

This clonotype was counted many times. The chain couples TRBV7-3 to TRBJ1-1; D is undetermined. V lost 5 bases to trimming and J lost 5 bases, with 12 bases between them. Germline assignment: CDR1 SGHTA and CDR2 FQGTGA. The CDR3 loop spans 13 amino acids. CDR3 nucleotide sequence: TGTGCCAGCAGCAACAATGGTGGGACTGAAGCTTTCTTT. Translating gives CASSNNGGTEAFF.

This clonotype came up a few times. The rearrangement links TRBV11-2 to TRBJ1-5; D is unresolved. With 2 bases removed from V and 2 bases from J, the gap between germline ends came to 10 bases. Germline assignment: CDR1 SGHAT and CDR2 FQNNGV. The CDR3 is 15 residues long. DNA of the CDR3: TGTGCCAGCAGCTTATCGGGCGCGGGCAATCAGCCCCAGCATTTT. Protein: CASSLSGAGNQPQHF.

This clonotype appeared a few times. The rearrangement uses TRBV7-9 and TRBJ2-6; a weak D match, TRBD1 (6 bases). V was cut by 9 bases and J by 1 base, with 10 bases left in between. The CDR3 is 14 residues long. The germline V gene has CDR1 SEHNR and CDR2 FQNEAQ (reference sequence). Here the CDR3 DNA reads TGTGCCAGGTACAGGGTTTCTGGGGCCAACGTCCTGACTTTC. Protein product: CARYRVSGANVLTF.

This chain uses TRBV5-1 with TRBJ2-3; 9 bases fit TRBD1. V shed 4 bases, J shed 5 bases, and the junction held 8 bases outside the gene matches. CDR3 length equals 15 residues. Germline V gene lookup returns CDR1 SGHRS and CDR2 YFSETQ. This CDR3 is CASSQWDRAGDTQYF. The DNA for the CDR3 is TGCGCCAGCAGCCAATGGGACAGGGCCGGAGATACGCAGTATTTT. The full variable domain, its missing parts supplied by reference TRBV5-1 and TRBJ2-3, is KAGVTQTPRYLIKTRGQQVTLSCSPISGHRSVSWYQQTPGQGLQFLFEYFSETQRNKGNFPGRFSGRQFSNSRSEMNVSTLELGDSALYLCASSQWDRAGDTQYFGPGTRLTVL.

This clonotype was found many times. This chain links TRBV29-1 with TRBJ1-2; D remains unclear. Germline V gives CDR1 SQVTM, CDR2 ANQGSEA. The CDR3 loop spans 13 amino acids. V lost 0 bases, J lost 8 bases, and 13 bases lay in between. CDR3 amino acids: CSVEEWTSGGYTF. In DNA form, the CDR3 reads TGCAGCGTTGAAGAGTGGACTTCTGGAGGCTACACCTTC.

The V and J genes are TRBV14 and TRBJ2-3, with 9 bases fitting TRBD2. This CDR3 region has 17 residues. V dropped 4 bases and J dropped 5; count of bases not matched to a gene: 13. From germline, CDR1 is SGHDN and CDR2 FVKESK. The DNA of the CDR3 is TGTGCCAGCAGCCCCTGGGGTAGCGGGGGCCAGGGAGATACGCAGTATTTT. Protein sequence: CASSPWGSGGQGDTQYF.